This T cell receptor (beta chain) was identified during a study of CD8 T cells in ankylosing spondylitis. V was pared by 0 bases and J by 2 bases, with 10 bases between. CDR3 size: 15 residues. From germline, CDR1 is SGHRS and CDR2 YFSETQ. As to this clonotype: Its antigen is still unknown.

TCR beta libraries were made by quantitative 5'-RACE with molecular barcodes. Via MiXCR, TCRdb re-called the 5' RACE reads, giving one row per CDR3 protein. The sample lists about 540,000 distinct CDR3 sequences, more than 9.5% occurring once. Study outcomes and limitations: A motif in TCR beta, a set of under ten highly homologous variants, appeared characteristic of ankylosing spondylitis blood. In ankylosing spondylitis patients, matched synovial fluid reportedly showed significant enrichment of disease-linked clones. Disease-linked clones bore a CD8+ phenotype, appearing relatively rarely in peripheral blood.

The TCR was taken from a male donor with ankylosing spondylitis. The sequenced sample consisted of blood, either unsorted or a sorted T cell fraction (not recorded which). This chain joins TRBV5-1 and TRBJ2-3; D is possibly TRBD1 (6 bases). The CDR3 is CASSLGGQNTDTQYF. CDR3 DNA sequence: TGCGCCAGCAGCTTGGGAGGACAGAACACAGATACGCAGTATTTT.